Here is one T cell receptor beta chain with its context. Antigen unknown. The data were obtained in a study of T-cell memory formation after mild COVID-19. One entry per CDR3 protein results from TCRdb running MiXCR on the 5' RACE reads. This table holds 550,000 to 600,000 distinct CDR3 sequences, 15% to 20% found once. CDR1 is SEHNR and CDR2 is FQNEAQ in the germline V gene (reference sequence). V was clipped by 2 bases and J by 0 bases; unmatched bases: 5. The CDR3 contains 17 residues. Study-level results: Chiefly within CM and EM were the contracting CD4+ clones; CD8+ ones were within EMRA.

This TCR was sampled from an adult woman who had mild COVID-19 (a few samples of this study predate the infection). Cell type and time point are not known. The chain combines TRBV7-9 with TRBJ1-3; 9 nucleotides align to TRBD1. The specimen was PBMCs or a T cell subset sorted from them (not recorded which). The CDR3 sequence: CASSLLMDRGSGNTIYF. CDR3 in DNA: TGTGCCAGCAGCTTATTGATGGACAGGGGCTCTGGAAACACCATATATTTT.